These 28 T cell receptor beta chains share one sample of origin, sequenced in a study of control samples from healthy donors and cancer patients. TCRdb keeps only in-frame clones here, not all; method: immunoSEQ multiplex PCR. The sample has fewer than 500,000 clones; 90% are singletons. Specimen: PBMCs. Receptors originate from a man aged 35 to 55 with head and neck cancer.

DNA of the CDR3: TGCAGTGCTAGATACTACGAGCAGTACTTC. Encoded protein: CSARYYEQYF. This sequence joins TRBV20-1 and TRBJ2-7; no definite D call. Germline values: CDR1 DFQATT, CDR2 SNEGSKA (reference sequence). Trimming stripped 2 bases from V and 3 bases from J, with 2 bases between. This CDR3 has 10 amino acids.

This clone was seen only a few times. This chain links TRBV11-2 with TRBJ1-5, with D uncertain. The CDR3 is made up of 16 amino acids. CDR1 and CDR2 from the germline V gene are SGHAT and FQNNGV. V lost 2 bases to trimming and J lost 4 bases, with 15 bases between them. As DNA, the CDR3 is TGTGCCAGCAGCTTAAGGACTGACGGGAAGAATCAGCCCCAGCATTTT. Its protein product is CASSLRTDGKNQPQHF.

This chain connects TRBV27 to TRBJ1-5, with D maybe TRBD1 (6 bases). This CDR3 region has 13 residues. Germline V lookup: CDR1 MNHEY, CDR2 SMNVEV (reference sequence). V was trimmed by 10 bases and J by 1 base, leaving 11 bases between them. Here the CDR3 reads CATSQGSNQPQHF. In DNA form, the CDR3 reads TGTGCCACATCTCAGGGGAGCAATCAGCCCCAGCATTTT.

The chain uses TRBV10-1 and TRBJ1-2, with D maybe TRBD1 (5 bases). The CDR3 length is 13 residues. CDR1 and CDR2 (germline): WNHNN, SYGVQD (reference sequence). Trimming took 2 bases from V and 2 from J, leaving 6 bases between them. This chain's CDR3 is CASSEDSNYGYTF. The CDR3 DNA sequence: TGCGCCAGCAGTGAGGACAGCAACTATGGCTACACCTTC.

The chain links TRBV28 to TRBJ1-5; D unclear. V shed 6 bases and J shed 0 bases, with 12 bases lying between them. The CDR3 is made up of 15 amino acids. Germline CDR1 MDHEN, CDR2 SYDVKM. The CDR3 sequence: CASRKTRSSNQPQHF. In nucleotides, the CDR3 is TGTGCCAGCAGAAAAACTAGATCTAGCAATCAGCCCCAGCATTTT.

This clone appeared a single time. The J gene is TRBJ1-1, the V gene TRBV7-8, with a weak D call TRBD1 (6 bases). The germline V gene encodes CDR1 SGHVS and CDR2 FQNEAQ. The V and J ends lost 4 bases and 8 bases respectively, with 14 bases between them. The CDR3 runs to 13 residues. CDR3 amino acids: CASSSRVGTEAFF. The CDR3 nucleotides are TGTGCCAGCAGCTCCCGGGTAGGGACAGAAGCTTTCTTT. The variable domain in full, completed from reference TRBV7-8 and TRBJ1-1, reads GAGVSQSPRYKVAKRGQDVALRCDPISGHVSLFWYQQALGQGPEFLTYFQNEAQLDKSGLPSDRFFAERPEGSVSTLKIQRTQQEDSAVYLCASSSRVGTEAFFGQGTRLTVV.

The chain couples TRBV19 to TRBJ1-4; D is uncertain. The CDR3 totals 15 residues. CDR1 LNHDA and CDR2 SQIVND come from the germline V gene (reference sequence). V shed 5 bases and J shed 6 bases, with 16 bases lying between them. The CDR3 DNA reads TGTGCCAGTAGTCTGGGAAGGGCTGCTGATGAAAAACTGTTTTTT. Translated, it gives CASSLGRAADEKLFF.

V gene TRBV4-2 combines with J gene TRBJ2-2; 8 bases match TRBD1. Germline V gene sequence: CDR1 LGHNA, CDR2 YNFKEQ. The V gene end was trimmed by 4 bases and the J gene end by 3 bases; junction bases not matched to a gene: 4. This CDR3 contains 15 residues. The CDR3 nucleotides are TGTGCCAGCAGCCGTTCGGACAGGGACACCGGGGAGCTGTTTTTT. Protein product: CASSRSDRDTGELFF.

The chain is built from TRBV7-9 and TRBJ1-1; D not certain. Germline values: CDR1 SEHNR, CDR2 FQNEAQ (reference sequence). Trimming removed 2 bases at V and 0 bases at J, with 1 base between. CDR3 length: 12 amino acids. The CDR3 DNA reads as TGTGCCAGCAGCTTACTGAACACTGAAGCTTTCTTT. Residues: CASSLLNTEAFF.

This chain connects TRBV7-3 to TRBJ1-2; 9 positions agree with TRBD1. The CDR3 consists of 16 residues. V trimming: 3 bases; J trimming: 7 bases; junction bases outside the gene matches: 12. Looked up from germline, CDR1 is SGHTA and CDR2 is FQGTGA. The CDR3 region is CASSLIYGQGLSGYTF. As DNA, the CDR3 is TGTGCCAGCAGCTTGATATACGGACAGGGGCTTAGTGGCTACACCTTC. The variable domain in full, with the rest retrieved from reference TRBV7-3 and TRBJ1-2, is GAGVSQTPSNKVTEKGKYVELRCDPISGHTALYWYRQSLGQGPEFLIYFQGTGAADDSGLPNDRFFAVRPEGSVSTLKIQRTERGDSAVYLCASSLIYGQGLSGYTFGSGTRLTVV.

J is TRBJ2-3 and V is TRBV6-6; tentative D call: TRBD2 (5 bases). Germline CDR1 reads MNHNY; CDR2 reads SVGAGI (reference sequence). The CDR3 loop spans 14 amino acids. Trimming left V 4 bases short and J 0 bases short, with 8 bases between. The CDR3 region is CASSLTISTDTQYF. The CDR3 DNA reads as TGTGCCAGCAGTTTGACTATTAGCACAGATACGCAGTATTTT.

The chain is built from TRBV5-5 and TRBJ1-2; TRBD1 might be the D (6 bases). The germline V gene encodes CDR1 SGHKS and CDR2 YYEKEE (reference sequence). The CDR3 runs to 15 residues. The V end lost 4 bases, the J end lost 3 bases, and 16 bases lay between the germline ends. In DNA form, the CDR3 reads TGTGCCAGCAGCCCGGGTCATGGACAGCACTATGGCTACACCTTC. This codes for CASSPGHGQHYGYTF.

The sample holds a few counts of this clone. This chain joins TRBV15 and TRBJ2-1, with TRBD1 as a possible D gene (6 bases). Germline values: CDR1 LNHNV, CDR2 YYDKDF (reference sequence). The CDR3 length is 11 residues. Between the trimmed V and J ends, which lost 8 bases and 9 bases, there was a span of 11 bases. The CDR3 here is CATQQGTEQFF. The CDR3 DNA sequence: TGTGCCACCCAACAGGGAACTGAGCAGTTCTTC.

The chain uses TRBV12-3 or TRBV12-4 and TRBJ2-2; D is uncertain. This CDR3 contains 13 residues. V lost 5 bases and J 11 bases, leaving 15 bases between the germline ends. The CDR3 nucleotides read TGTGCCAGCAGTCAACCTCCGCGGACCGAGCTGTTTTTT. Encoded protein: CASSQPPRTELFF.

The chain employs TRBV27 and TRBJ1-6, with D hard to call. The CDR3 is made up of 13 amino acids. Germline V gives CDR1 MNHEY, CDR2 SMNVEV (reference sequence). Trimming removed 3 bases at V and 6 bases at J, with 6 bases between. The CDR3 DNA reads TGTGCCAGCAGTTTCGCGGGTAATTCACCCCTCCACTTT. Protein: CASSFAGNSPLHF.

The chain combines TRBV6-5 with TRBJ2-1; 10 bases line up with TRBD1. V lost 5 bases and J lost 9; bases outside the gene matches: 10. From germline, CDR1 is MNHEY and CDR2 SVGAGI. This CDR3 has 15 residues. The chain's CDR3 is CASSLPGQGITEQFF. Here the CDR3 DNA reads TGTGCCAGCAGTCTCCCGGGACAGGGGATAACTGAGCAGTTCTTC.

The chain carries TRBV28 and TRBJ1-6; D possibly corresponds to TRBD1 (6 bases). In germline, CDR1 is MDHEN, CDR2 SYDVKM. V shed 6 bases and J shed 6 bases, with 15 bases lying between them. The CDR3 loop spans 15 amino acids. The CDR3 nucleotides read TGTGCCAGCAGCTCTCGACAGGCTTCTAATTCACCCCTCCACTTT. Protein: CASSSRQASNSPLHF.

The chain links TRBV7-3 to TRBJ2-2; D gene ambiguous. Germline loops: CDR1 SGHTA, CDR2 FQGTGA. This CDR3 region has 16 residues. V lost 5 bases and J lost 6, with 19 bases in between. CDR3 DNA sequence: TGTGCCAGCAGCCTCGACTCGAATCAGGTCTCCGGGGAGCTGTTTTTT. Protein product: CASSLDSNQVSGELFF.

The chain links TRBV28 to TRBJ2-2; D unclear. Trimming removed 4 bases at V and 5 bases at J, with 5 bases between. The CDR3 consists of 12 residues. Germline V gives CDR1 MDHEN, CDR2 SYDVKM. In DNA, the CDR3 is TGTGCCAGCAGTTACCGGACCGGGGAGCTGTTTTTT. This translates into CASSYRTGELFF.

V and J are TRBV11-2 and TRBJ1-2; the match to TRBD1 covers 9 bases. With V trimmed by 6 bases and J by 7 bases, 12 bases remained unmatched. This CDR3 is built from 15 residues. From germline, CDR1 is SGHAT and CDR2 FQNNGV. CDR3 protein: CASSPGQGLFGGYTF. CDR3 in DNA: TGTGCCAGCAGTCCGGGACAGGGATTGTTTGGTGGCTACACCTTC.

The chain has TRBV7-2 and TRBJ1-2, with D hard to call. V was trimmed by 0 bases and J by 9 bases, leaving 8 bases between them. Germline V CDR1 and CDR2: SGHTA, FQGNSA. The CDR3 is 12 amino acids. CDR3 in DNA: TGTGCCAGCAGCTTAGCGCAAGGGAGCTACACCTTC. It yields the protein CASSLAQGSYTF.

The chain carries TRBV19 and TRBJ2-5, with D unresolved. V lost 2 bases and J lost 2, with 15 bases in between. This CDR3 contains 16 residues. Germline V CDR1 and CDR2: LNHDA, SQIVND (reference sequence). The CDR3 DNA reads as TGTGCCAGTAGTATAATCCCCCCTGGCGGACAAGAGACCCAGTACTTC. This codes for CASSIIPPGGQETQYF. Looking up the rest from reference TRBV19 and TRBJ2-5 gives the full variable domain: DGGITQSPKYLFRKEGQNVTLSCEQNLNHDAMYWYRQDPGQGLRLIYYSQIVNDFQKGDIAEGYSVSREKKESFPLTVTSAQKNPTAFYLCASSIIPPGGQETQYFGPGTRLLVL.

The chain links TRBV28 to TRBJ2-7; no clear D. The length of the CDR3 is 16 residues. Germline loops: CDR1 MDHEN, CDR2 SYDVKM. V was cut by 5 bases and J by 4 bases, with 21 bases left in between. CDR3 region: CASSPNYYGSLYEQYF. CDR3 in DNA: TGTGCCAGCAGTCCTAATTATTACGGTTCGTTATACGAGCAGTACTTC. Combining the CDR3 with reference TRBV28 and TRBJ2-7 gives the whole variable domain DVKVTQSSRYLVKRTGEKVFLECVQDMDHENMFWYRQDPGLGLRLIYFSYDVKMKEKGDIPEGYSVSREKKERFSLILESASTNQTSMYLCASSPNYYGSLYEQYFGPGTRLTVT.

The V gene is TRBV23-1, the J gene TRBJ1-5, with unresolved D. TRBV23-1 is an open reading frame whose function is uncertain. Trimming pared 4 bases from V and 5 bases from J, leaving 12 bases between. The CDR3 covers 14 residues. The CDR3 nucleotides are TGCGCCAGCAGTCCAAGTTTGGCCGATCAGCCCCAGCATTTT. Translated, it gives CASSPSLADQPQHF.

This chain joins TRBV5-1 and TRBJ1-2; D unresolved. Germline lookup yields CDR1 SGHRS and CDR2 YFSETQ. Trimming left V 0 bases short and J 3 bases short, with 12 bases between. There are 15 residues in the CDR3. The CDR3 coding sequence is TGCGCCAGCAGCTTGGCGGTAGGGAACCACTATGGCTACACCTTC. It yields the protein CASSLAVGNHYGYTF.

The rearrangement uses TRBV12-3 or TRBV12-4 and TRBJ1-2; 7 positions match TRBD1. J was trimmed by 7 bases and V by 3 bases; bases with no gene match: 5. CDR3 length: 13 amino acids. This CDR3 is CASSFGGGGGYTF. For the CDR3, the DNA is TGTGCCAGCAGTTTCGGAGGGGGCGGTGGCTACACCTTC.

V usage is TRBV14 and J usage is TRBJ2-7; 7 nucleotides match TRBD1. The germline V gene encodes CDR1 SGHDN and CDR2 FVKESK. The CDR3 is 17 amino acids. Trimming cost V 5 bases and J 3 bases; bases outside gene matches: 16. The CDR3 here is CASSTPSPGQTDYEQYF. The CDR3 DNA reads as TGTGCCAGCAGCACCCCATCCCCGGGACAGACAGACTACGAGCAGTACTTC.

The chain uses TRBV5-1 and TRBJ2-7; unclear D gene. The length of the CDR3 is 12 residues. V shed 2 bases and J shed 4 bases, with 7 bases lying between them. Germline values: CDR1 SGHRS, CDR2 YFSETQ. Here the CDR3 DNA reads TGCGCCAGCAGCTTCACAGATTACGAGCAGTACTTC. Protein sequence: CASSFTDYEQYF.